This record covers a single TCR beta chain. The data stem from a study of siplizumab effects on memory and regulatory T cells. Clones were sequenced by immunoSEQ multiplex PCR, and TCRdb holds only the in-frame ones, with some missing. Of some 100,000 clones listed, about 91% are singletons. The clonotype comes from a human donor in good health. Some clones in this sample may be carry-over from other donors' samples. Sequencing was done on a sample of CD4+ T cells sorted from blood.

This CDR3 reads CASSLDPLAGTYEQYF. Written as DNA, the CDR3 is TGCGCCAGCAGCCTCGACCCCTTAGCGGGAACCTACGAGCAGTACTTC. The chain joins TRBV5-1 to TRBJ2-7, with 8 bases identical to TRBD2. With V trimmed by 4 bases and J by 2 bases, 11 bases remained unmatched. The CDR3 has 16 residues. CDR1 SGHRS and CDR2 YFSETQ come from the germline V gene.